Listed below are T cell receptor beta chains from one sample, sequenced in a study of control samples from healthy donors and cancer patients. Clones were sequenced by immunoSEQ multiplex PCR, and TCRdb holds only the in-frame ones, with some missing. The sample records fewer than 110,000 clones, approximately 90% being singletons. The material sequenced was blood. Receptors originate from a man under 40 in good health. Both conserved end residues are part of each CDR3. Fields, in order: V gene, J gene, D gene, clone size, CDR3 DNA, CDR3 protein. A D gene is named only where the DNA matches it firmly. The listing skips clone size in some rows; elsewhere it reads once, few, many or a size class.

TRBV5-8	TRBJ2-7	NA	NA	TGTGCCAGCAGCTCGGACGTACGTCGCGAGCAGTACTTC	CASSSDVRREQYF
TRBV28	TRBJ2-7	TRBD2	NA	TGTGCCAGCAGCAGCGGGTTTTCCGGGACTAGCTTGCGCGAGCAGTACTTC	CASSSGFSGTSLREQYF
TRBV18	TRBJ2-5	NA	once	TGTGCCAGCTCACCAGGGGACAGCGTCAGGGGGGGGACCCAGTACTTC	CASSPGDSVRGGTQYF
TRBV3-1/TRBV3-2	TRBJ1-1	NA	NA	TGTGCCAGCAGCCAAGACCAGGGGTTGGTGAACACTGAAGCTTTCTTT	CASSQDQGLVNTEAFF
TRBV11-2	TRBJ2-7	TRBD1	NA	TGTGCCAGCAGCCCTGCATTTGGGACAGGGCCCCACTACGAGCAGTACTTC	CASSPAFGTGPHYEQYF
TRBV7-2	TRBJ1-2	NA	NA	TGTGCCAGCAGCTTAGCGGGCGGATATGGCTACACCTTC	CASSLAGGYGYTF
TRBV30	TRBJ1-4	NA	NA	TGTGCCTGGAGTGAGGGAGGCGAGAGAGAAAAACTGTTTTTT	CAWSEGGEREKLFF
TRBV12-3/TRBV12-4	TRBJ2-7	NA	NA	TGTGCCAGCAGTTTAAGGCTCGAGCAGTACTTC	CASSLRLEQYF
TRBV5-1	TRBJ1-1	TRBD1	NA	TGCGCCAGCAGCTTGGCCTCGGACAGGGGGCAAGCTTTCTTT	CASSLASDRGQAFF
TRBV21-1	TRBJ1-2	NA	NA	TGTGCCAGCAGCAATAGAGGCTACACCTTC	CASSNRGYTF
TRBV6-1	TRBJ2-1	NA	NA	TGTGCCAGCAGTGAAGACCTAGTGGTAGATGAGCAGTTCTTC	CASSEDLVVDEQFF
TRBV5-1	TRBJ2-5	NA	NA	TGCGCCAGCAGGTTACGGGGACAAGAGACCCAGTACTTC	CASRLRGQETQYF